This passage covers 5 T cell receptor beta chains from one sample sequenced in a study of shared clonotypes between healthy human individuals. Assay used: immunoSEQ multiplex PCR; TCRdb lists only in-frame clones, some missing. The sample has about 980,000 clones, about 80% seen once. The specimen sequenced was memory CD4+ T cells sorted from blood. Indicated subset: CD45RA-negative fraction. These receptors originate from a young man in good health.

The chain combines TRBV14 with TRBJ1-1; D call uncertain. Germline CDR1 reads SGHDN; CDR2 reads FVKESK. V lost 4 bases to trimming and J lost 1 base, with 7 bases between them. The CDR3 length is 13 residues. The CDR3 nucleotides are TGTGCCAGCAGCCTAGACCGGAACACTGAAGCTTTCTTT. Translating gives CASSLDRNTEAFF.

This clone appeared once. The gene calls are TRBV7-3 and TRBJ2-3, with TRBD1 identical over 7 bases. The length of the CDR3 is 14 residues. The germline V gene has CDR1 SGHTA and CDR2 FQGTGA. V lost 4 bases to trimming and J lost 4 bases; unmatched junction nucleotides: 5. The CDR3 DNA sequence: TGTGCCAGCAGCTCTACAGGGGTCCCAGATACGCAGTATTTT. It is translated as CASSSTGVPDTQYF.

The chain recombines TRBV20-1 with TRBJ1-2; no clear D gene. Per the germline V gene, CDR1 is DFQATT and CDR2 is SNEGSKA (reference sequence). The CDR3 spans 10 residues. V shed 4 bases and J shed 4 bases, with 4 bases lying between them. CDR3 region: CSANIYGYTF. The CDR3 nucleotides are TGCAGTGCTAACATCTATGGCTACACCTTC.

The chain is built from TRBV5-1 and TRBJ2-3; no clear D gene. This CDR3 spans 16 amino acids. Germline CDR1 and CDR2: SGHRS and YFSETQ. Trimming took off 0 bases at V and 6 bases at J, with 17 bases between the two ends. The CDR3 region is CASSLEGRYNVDTQYF. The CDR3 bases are TGCGCCAGCAGCTTGGAGGGCAGGTATAATGTCGATACGCAGTATTTT.

In nucleotides, the CDR3 is TGTGCTAGTGGTCCCACCATTCTAGCCAAAAACATTCAGTACTTC. Residues: CASGPTILAKNIQYF. The gene calls are TRBV12-5 and TRBJ2-4; D is unclear. Trimming removed 5 bases at V and 0 bases at J, with 11 bases between. CDR3 length equals 15 residues. The germline V gene has CDR1 LGHNT and CDR2 FRNRAP.